These 25 T cell receptor beta chains originate from one sample sequenced in a study of T-cell reconstitution after alpha-beta-depleted transplantation in children (dated by TCRdb to about 2016). The protocol used for the library was PCR. Sequencing used an Illumina HiSeq 2500. TCR library preparation used molecular barcoding, with unique molecular identifiers applied to normalize quantification of the TCRbeta repertoire. TCRdb ran its own pipeline on the public reads, namely fastp trimming at Q25 and MiXCR clone calling, and kept in-frame beta chains. When rows share a CDR3 protein, they turn into one entry using the most common DNA and genes. Counted in this sample were about 980,000 distinct CDR3 sequences; around 30% of them appeared once. Of the sample, roughly 31% is held by the ten largest clones. This specimen's treatment or condition label, interpreted: allogeneic hematopoietic cell transplantation with graft depleted of TCRalphabeta T cells and CD19 B cells.

The material was PBMCs, mostly from graft donor cells, obtained 360 days after TCRalphabeta/CD19-depleted stem cell transplant. The receptors derive from a boy under three years old who had a stem cell transplant for SCID, so the T cells may come from the graft donor.

V and J are TRBV3-1 and TRBJ2-1; a weak D match, TRBD2 (5 bases). V lost 1 base and J lost 3, with 13 bases in between. Germline loops: CDR1 LGHDT, CDR2 YNNKEL (reference sequence). This CDR3 is 16 amino acids long. CDR3 DNA: TGTGCCAGCAGCCAAGGGCCGGGAAATAACTACAATGAGCAGTTCTTC. Translation gives CASSQGPGNNYNEQFF.

J is TRBJ1-1 and V is TRBV12-3 or TRBV12-4; 8 nucleotides align to TRBD1. The V and J ends lost 4 bases and 5 bases, in that order; junction bases with no gene match: 6. The CDR3 sequence is 14 residues long. CDR3 residues: CASSWVQGATEAFF. The CDR3 DNA sequence: TGTGCCAGCAGTTGGGTCCAGGGGGCAACTGAAGCTTTCTTT.

This clonotype was seen more than once but under ten times. The chain couples TRBV4-1 to TRBJ2-7, with 12 nucleotides matching TRBD2. The CDR3 has 16 amino acids. CDR1 and CDR2 (germline): MGHRA, YSYEKL. Trimming at V came to 2 bases and at J to 4 bases, leaving 6 bases not matched to a gene. CDR3 protein: CASSQPWTSGDYEQYF. CDR3 coding DNA: TGCGCCAGCAGCCAACCGTGGACTAGCGGGGATTACGAGCAGTACTTC.

The chain uses TRBV6-5 and TRBJ1-4; TRBD1 agrees at 7 bases. This CDR3 spans 15 amino acids. Germline V CDR1 and CDR2: MNHEY, SVGAGI. The trim removed 2 bases at V and 5 bases at J, leaving 5 bases unmatched. CDR3 sequence: CASSYLGQKNEKLFF. For the CDR3, the DNA is TGTGCCAGCAGTTACCTGGGACAGAAAAATGAAAAACTGTTTTTT.

This clonotype was found many times. J is TRBJ2-1 and V is TRBV6-1; 7 nucleotides align to TRBD1. J lost 4 bases, V lost 2 bases, and 2 bases had no gene match. CDR1 and CDR2 (germline): MNHNS, SASEGT. This CDR3 is built from 14 residues. In DNA, the CDR3 is TGTGCCAGCAGTGAATGGGGACAGTACAATGAGCAGTTCTTC. Protein sequence: CASSEWGQYNEQFF.

This chain joins TRBV5-5 and TRBJ1-1, with unresolved D. This CDR3 spans 13 amino acids. V was cut by 4 bases and J by 5 bases, with 12 bases left in between. The germline V gene has CDR1 SGHKS and CDR2 YYEKEE (reference sequence). The DNA for the CDR3 is TGTGCCAGCAGCACTAACGGGGAGACTGAAGCTTTCTTT. This translates into CASSTNGETEAFF.

This clonotype was found many times. This CDR3 is CASSLGRLEQFF. The CDR3 nucleotides are TGTGCCAGCAGCTTAGGTAGATTGGAGCAGTTCTTC. The chain combines TRBV7-2 with TRBJ2-1; D not certain. The CDR3 extends over 12 amino acids. Germline loops: CDR1 SGHTA, CDR2 FQGNSA. V lost 1 base, J lost 10 bases, and 8 bases lay in between.

This sequence joins TRBV7-3 and TRBJ2-2, with 7 positions matching TRBD1. The germline CDR1 and CDR2 sequences are SGHTA and FQGTGA. CDR3 length: 14 amino acids. The V and J ends lost 5 bases and 5 bases, in that order; junction bases with no gene match: 5. The CDR3 region is CASSQGGPTGELFF. The CDR3 region has the DNA TGTGCCAGCAGCCAAGGGGGCCCAACCGGGGAGCTGTTTTTT.

This clonotype was detected ten times or more. The J gene is TRBJ2-5, the V gene TRBV28; possible D gene TRBD1, 6 bases. V lost 5 bases and J 0 bases, leaving 10 bases between the germline ends. The CDR3 loop spans 14 amino acids. Germline CDR1 reads MDHEN; CDR2 reads SYDVKM. Written as DNA, the CDR3 is TGTGCCAGCAGTCGCCGGGACAACCAAGAGACCCAGTACTTC. Amino acids: CASSRRDNQETQYF.

This clonotype was observed a few times. The V call is TRBV5-1, the J call TRBJ2-7, with 8 bases lining up with TRBD2. This CDR3 has 14 residues. V lost 0 bases and J lost 5; bases outside the gene matches: 4. The germline gives CDR1 SGHRS, CDR2 YFSETQ. The CDR3 bases are TGCGCCAGCAGCTTGGAAGTCGGGAGGGACGAGCAGTACTTC. Amino acid sequence: CASSLEVGRDEQYF. Drawing the rest from reference TRBV5-1 and TRBJ2-7, the complete variable domain is KAGVTQTPRYLIKTRGQQVTLSCSPISGHRSVSWYQQTPGQGLQFLFEYFSETQRNKGNFPGRFSGRQFSNSRSEMNVSTLELGDSALYLCASSLEVGRDEQYFGPGTRLTVT.

The chain has TRBV18 and TRBJ1-2, with D possibly being TRBD1 (5 bases). The CDR3 runs to 12 residues. In germline, CDR1 is KGHSH, CDR2 LQKENI. Trimming removed 6 bases at V and 8 bases at J, with 13 bases between. CDR3 residues: CASSPTDNGYTF. CDR3 DNA: TGTGCCAGCTCGCCGACAGACAACGGCTACACCTTC.

This clonotype was observed a handful of times. The J gene is TRBJ2-3, the V gene TRBV9; no clear D. The CDR3 loop spans 14 amino acids. The germline gives CDR1 SGDLS, CDR2 YYNGEE. V was trimmed by 0 bases and J by 2 bases, leaving 7 bases between them. The CDR3 is CASSVEDFTDTQYF. CDR3 coding DNA: TGTGCCAGCAGCGTAGAAGACTTCACAGATACGCAGTATTTT.

This chain joins TRBV7-9 and TRBJ1-2; D is perhaps TRBD1 (5 bases). Germline CDR1 is SEHNR and CDR2 is FQNEAQ (reference sequence). V was cut by 6 bases and J by 0 bases, with 17 bases left in between. The CDR3 has 16 amino acids. The CDR3 bases are TGTGCCAGCAGTCCGACAGTGACGTATCCTAACTATGGCTACACCTTC. It is translated as CASSPTVTYPNYGYTF.

The chain uses TRBV15 and TRBJ2-7, with TRBD1 matching over 9 bases. V shed 4 bases and J 3 bases; nucleotides not matched to a gene: 10. CDR1 and CDR2 (germline): LNHNV, YYDKDF (reference sequence). The CDR3 runs to 16 residues. CDR3 amino acids: CATSKQGARGDYEQYF. In DNA form, the CDR3 reads TGTGCCACCAGCAAACAGGGGGCCCGGGGAGACTACGAGCAGTACTTC.

The chain employs TRBV10-3 and TRBJ1-2; D gene uncertain. The germline V gene has CDR1 ENHRY and CDR2 SYGVKD. CDR3 size: 12 residues. V lost 8 bases and J lost 7, with 14 bases in between. The chain's CDR3 is CAIRTLGGGYTF. Written as DNA, the CDR3 is TGTGCCATCCGGACCCTTGGTGGTGGCTACACCTTC.

This clonotype has only a few counts. The chain joins TRBV4-1 to TRBJ2-2; D unresolved. The ends were cut back, 0 bases at V and 3 bases at J, with 11 bases in the middle. Germline V gene data show CDR1 as MGHRA and CDR2 as YSYEKL. There are 16 residues in the CDR3. CDR3 protein: CASSQEGFRDTGELFF. DNA for the CDR3: TGCGCCAGCAGCCAAGAGGGGTTTAGGGACACCGGGGAGCTGTTTTTT.

The table lists this clonotype with a few counts. CDR3 DNA: TGTGCCAGCAGTCAACCGGGGGGTCATGAAAAACTGTTTTTT. It yields the protein CASSQPGGHEKLFF. J is TRBJ1-4 and V is TRBV7-9, with D perhaps TRBD1 (5 bases). Germline V gives CDR1 SEHNR, CDR2 FQNEAQ (reference sequence). The length of the CDR3 is 14 residues. The V and J ends lost 6 bases and 6 bases respectively, with 14 bases between them.

This clonotype was seen a handful of times. The V gene is TRBV5-1, the J gene TRBJ2-1, with TRBD1 as a possible D gene (5 bases). Germline V gene sequence: CDR1 SGHRS, CDR2 YFSETQ. The CDR3 totals 17 residues. V lost 4 bases and J 0 bases, leaving 17 bases between the germline ends. The CDR3 nucleotides are TGCGCCAGCAGCCAAACTGGCTCAGGGCACTCCTACAATGAGCAGTTCTTC. This sequence encodes CASSQTGSGHSYNEQFF.

This clonotype has only a few counts. The gene calls are TRBV12-3 or TRBV12-4 and TRBJ2-7, with D possibly matching TRBD1 (6 bases). There are 14 residues in the CDR3. The ends were cut back, 3 bases at V and 0 bases at J, with 9 bases in the middle. The CDR3 is CASSLWGLSYEQYF. The CDR3 DNA sequence: TGTGCCAGCAGTTTGTGGGGGCTCTCCTACGAGCAGTACTTC.

This clonotype showed up just a few times. CDR3 nucleotide sequence: TGTGCCAGCAGCTTAGCCCCCGCCTACAGGTCTAGCACAGATACGCAGTATTTT. Encoded protein: CASSLAPAYRSSTDTQYF. The chain carries TRBV7-8 and TRBJ2-3; maybe TRBD1 (5 bases). This CDR3 comprises 18 residues. CDR1 and CDR2 (germline): SGHVS, FQNEAQ. V was clipped by 0 bases and J by 0 bases, with 16 bases between them.

This clonotype was counted once. The CDR3 bases are TGCGCCAGCAGCCCGAGAGGGACAAGGGATACTAACTATGGCTACACCTTC. Translated: CASSPRGTRDTNYGYTF. The V call is TRBV4-1, the J call TRBJ1-2; D is possibly TRBD1 (6 bases). V lost 4 bases and J 0 bases, leaving 18 bases between the germline ends. Germline V gene sequence: CDR1 MGHRA, CDR2 YSYEKL. The CDR3 runs 17 residues.

This clonotype was detected a few times. This chain uses TRBV9 with TRBJ2-6; TRBD2 agrees at 10 bases. V was clipped by 0 bases and J by 2 bases; unmatched bases: 5. The CDR3 spans 18 residues. Per the germline V gene, CDR1 is SGDLS and CDR2 is YYNGEE. The CDR3 DNA follows: TGTGCCAGCAGCGTAGGTAGCGGGGGGTCGACTGGGGCCAACGTCCTGACTTTC. Protein product: CASSVGSGGSTGANVLTF.

This clonotype showed up just a few times. This sequence joins TRBV7-9 and TRBJ2-7; D could derive from TRBD1 or TRBD2 (5 bases each). V was shortened by 5 bases and J by 0 bases, with 20 bases between the two germline ends. The CDR3 loop spans 17 amino acids. The germline CDR1 and CDR2 sequences are SEHNR and FQNEAQ (reference sequence). CDR3 region: CASSPPTVRDGSYEQYF. The CDR3 DNA follows: TGTGCCAGCAGCCCCCCCACCGTCCGGGACGGCTCCTACGAGCAGTACTTC.

The rearrangement links TRBV5-1 to TRBJ2-3; 10 nucleotides agree with TRBD2. The CDR3 length is 19 residues. The ends lost 3 bases at V and 0 bases at J; junction bases unmatched: 13. Germline values: CDR1 SGHRS, CDR2 YFSETQ. The CDR3 protein is CASSSSGLAGALSTDTQYF. In DNA form, the CDR3 reads TGCGCCAGCAGCTCAAGTGGGCTAGCGGGGGCCCTGAGCACAGATACGCAGTATTTT.

The J gene is TRBJ2-1, the V gene TRBV7-9, with a tentative D call TRBD1 (5 bases). Germline loops: CDR1 SEHNR, CDR2 FQNEAQ (reference sequence). The V end lost 4 bases, the J end lost 10 bases, and 11 bases lay between the germline ends. This CDR3 is 12 amino acids long. CDR3 sequence (DNA): TGTGCCAGCAGCTCCACAGGAGCAGAGCAGTTCTTC. Translated, it gives CASSSTGAEQFF.